This entry lists 8 T cell receptor beta chains sequenced from one sample in a study of PD-1 blockade in classical Hodgkin lymphoma. After autologous stem cell transplantation all patients relapsed, and prior brentuximab vedotin exposure differed between cohorts. The assay was immunoSEQ multiplex PCR, and TCRdb's table has in-frame clones only and misses some. Here the sample spans about 50,000 clones, approximately 70% being singletons. The sample consisted of peripheral blood mononuclear cells (PBMCs), taken at baseline. All receptors derive from a human donor with classical Hodgkin lymphoma.

The chain recombines TRBV5-1 with TRBJ2-1; TRBD1 is a possible D gene (6 bases). The CDR3 extends over 14 amino acids. The germline CDR1 and CDR2 sequences are SGHRS and YFSETQ. V dropped 5 bases and J dropped 1 base, with 10 bases sitting between them. DNA for the CDR3: TGCGCCAGCAGTCTAGGGGGTTCCTACAATGAGCAGTTCTTC. It codes for CASSLGGSYNEQFF.

In this sample, this clone turned up a few times. The chain joins TRBV6-6 to TRBJ1-2; D unresolved. Between the trimmed V and J ends, which lost 4 bases and 7 bases, there was a span of 10 bases. The CDR3 extends over 12 amino acids. The germline V gene encodes CDR1 MNHNY and CDR2 SVGAGI (reference sequence). In nucleotides, the CDR3 is TGTGCCAGCAGTTTGCCCCTAGGTGGCTACACCTTC. Amino acids: CASSLPLGGYTF.

This clone was detected only a few times. The chain has TRBV5-6 and TRBJ2-7; D gene uncertain. The germline V gene has CDR1 SGHDT and CDR2 YYEEEE. The CDR3 is 11 amino acids. V shed 1 base and J shed 6 bases, with 5 bases lying between them. CDR3 amino acids: CASSLLREQYF. CDR3 coding DNA: TGTGCCAGCAGCTTGCTGCGCGAGCAGTACTTC.

V gene TRBV7-9 combines with J gene TRBJ1-4, with TRBD1 as a possible D gene (5 bases). V was cut by 10 bases and J by 5 bases, with 14 bases left in between. Germline V gene data show CDR1 as SEHNR and CDR2 as FQNEAQ (reference sequence). There are 13 residues in the CDR3. This chain's CDR3 is CATGGILNEKLFF. As DNA, the CDR3 is TGTGCCACCGGGGGAATATTAAATGAAAAACTGTTTTTT.

The gene calls are TRBV28 and TRBJ2-2; D is perhaps TRBD1 (6 bases). Germline loops: CDR1 MDHEN, CDR2 SYDVKM. Trimming cost V 3 bases and J 4 bases, with 9 bases left between them. The CDR3 has 14 residues. The DNA for the CDR3 is TGTGCCAGCAGTTTGGACAGCTCCACCGGGGAGCTGTTTTTT. It codes for CASSLDSSTGELFF.

This sequence joins TRBV5-1 and TRBJ2-5; 7 positions match TRBD2. The CDR3 loop spans 14 amino acids. The ends lost 1 base at V and 2 bases at J; junction bases unmatched: 2. CDR1 is SGHRS and CDR2 is YFSETQ in the germline V gene. The chain's CDR3 is CASSLTSVQETQYF. In nucleotides, the CDR3 is TGCGCCAGCAGCTTGACTAGCGTTCAAGAGACCCAGTACTTC.

This clone is classed as medium-sized. The chain joins TRBV9 to TRBJ1-6, with a weak D call TRBD1 (5 bases). CDR1 and CDR2 (germline): SGDLS, YYNGEE. There are 16 residues in the CDR3. V lost 4 bases and J lost 5, with 16 bases in between. The CDR3 here is CASSPQLGTDNSPLHF. The CDR3 region has the DNA TGTGCCAGCAGCCCCCAATTAGGGACCGATAATTCACCCCTCCACTTT.

This clone qualifies as medium-sized. The chain carries TRBV7-6 and TRBJ2-5; perhaps D is TRBD1 or TRBD2 (5 bases each). There are 15 residues in the CDR3. Germline loops: CDR1 SGHVS, CDR2 FNYEAQ. V dropped 1 base and J dropped 7 bases, with 16 bases sitting between them. The CDR3 bases are TGTGCCAGCAGCTTAGACGGGACCGCAGAGGGGACCCAGTACTTC. This codes for CASSLDGTAEGTQYF.